This entry describes one TCR beta chain. Antigen specificity is unknown. These data originate in a study of cytotoxic CD8 clonotypes in ibrutinib-treated CLL. Study-wide background: The study recorded mean values of almost 260,000 productive templates and approximately 94,000 productive rearrangements per sample.

The CDR3 length is 16 residues. Trimming cost V 5 bases and J 4 bases; bases outside gene matches: 11. The V gene's germline CDR1 is SGHKS and CDR2 YYEKEE (reference sequence). Study outcomes and limitations: T-cell clonality at baseline went above that of age-matched healthy donors and rose and fell with circulating CD8+ T-cell counts.

This table comes from immunoSEQ multiplex PCR, and its TCRdb copy is limited to in-frame clones, with some not included. Here the sample spans 160,000 or so clones, 84% being singletons. Genomic DNA in a quantity of about 2 micrograms was derived from cryopreserved PBMCs for TCR beta libraries. The receptor was derived from a human donor with chronic lymphocytic leukemia. Sequencing used PBMCs, obtained after 24 months of ibrutinib treatment. The V call is TRBV5-5, the J call TRBJ2-3, with 9 nucleotides matching TRBD1. The DNA of the CDR3 is TGTGCCAGCAGTGGGACCACAGGGGGCGTCGCAGATACGCAGTATTTT. Amino acids: CASSGTTGGVADTQYF.